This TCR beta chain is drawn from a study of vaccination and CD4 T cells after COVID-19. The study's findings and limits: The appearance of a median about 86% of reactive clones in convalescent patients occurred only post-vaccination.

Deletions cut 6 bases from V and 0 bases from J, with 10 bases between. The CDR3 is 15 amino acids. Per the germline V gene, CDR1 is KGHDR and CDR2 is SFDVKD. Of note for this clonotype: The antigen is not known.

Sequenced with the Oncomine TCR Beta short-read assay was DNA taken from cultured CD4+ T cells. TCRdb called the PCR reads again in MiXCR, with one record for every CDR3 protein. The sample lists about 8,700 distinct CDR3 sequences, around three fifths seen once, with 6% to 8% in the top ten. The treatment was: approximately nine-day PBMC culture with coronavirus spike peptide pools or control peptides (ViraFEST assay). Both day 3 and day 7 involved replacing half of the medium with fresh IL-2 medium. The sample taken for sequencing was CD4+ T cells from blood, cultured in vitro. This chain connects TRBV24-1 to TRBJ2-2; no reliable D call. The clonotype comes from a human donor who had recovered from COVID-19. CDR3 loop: CATSRSLANTGELFF. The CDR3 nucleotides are TGTGCCACCAGTAGGTCCCTAGCGAACACCGGGGAGCTGTTTTTT.